The source of this T cell receptor beta chain is a study of T-cell memory formation after mild COVID-19. TCRdb redid the calling of the 5' RACE reads with MiXCR, one entry per CDR3 protein. The sample yields hundreds of thousands of distinct CDR3 sequences, around 28% seen once. CDR1 ENHRY and CDR2 SYGVKD come from the germline V gene. The CDR3 has 12 amino acids. Trimming removed 3 bases from V and 2 bases from J, with 4 bases in between. J is TRBJ1-2 and V is TRBV10-3; no clear D. The clonotype comes from an adult woman who had mild COVID-19 (a few samples of this study predate the infection). Cell type and time point are not known. Sequencing was performed on PBMCs or a T cell subset sorted from them (not recorded which). The CDR3: CAISDDNYGYTF. The CDR3 region has the DNA TGTGCCATCAGTGACGACAACTATGGCTACACCTTC.